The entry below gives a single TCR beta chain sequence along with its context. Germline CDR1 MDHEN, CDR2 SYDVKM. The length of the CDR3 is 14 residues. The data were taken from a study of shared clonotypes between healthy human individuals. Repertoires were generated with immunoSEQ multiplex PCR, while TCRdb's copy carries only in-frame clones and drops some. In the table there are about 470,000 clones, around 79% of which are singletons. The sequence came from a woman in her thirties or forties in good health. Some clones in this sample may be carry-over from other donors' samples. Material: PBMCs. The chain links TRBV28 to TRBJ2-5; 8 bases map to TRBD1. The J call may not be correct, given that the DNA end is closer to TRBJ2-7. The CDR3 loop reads CASSFGDRSYEQYF. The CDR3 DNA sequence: TGTGCCAGCAGTTTTGGGGACAGGTCCTACGAGCAGTACTTC.